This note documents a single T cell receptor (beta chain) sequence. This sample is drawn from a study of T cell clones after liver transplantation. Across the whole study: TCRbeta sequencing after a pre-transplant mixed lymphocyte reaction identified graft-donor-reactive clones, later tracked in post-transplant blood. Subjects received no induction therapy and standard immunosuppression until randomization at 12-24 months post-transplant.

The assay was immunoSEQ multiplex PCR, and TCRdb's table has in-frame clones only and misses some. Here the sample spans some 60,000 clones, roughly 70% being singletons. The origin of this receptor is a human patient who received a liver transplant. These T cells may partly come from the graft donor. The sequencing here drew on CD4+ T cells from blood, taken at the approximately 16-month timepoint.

The CDR3 loop is CASSLYQSGEQFF. For the CDR3, the DNA is TGCGCCAGCAGCTTGTACCAGTCCGGTGAGCAGTTCTTC. The V and J genes are TRBV5-1 and TRBJ2-1, with D unclear. Germline lookup yields CDR1 SGHRS and CDR2 YFSETQ. CDR3 length: 13 residues. Trimming left V 1 base short and J 9 bases short, with 11 bases between. Drawing the rest from reference TRBV5-1 and TRBJ2-1, the complete variable domain is KAGVTQTPRYLIKTRGQQVTLSCSPISGHRSVSWYQQTPGQGLQFLFEYFSETQRNKGNFPGRFSGRQFSNSRSEMNVSTLELGDSALYLCASSLYQSGEQFFGPGTRLTVL.